This entry lists 2 T cell receptor beta chains sequenced from one sample in a study of B cell selection in AIRE deficiency. Regulatory T cells were sorted as CD4+CD25hiCD127low/negative cells. Method: immunoSEQ multiplex PCR; TCRdb's copy keeps in-frame clones and lacks some. The repertoire holds about 22,000 clones, with about nine tenths as singletons. Material for sequencing was CD4+CD25+ Tregs sorted from PBMCs. These receptors were taken from a human donor in good health.

The rearrangement uses TRBV6-5 and TRBJ2-7, with D perhaps TRBD1 (7 bases). The CDR3 totals 15 residues. With 9 bases removed from V and 2 bases from J, the gap between germline ends came to 20 bases. CDR1 is MNHEY and CDR2 is SVGAGI in the germline V gene. The CDR3 DNA follows: TGTGCCAGTGGAGGGACCGGGACAGCTACCTACGAGCAGTACTTC. This translates into CASGGTGTATYEQYF.

The chain joins TRBV14 to TRBJ2-5; the D gene could be TRBD1 or TRBD2 (5 bases each). CDR3 length: 16 amino acids. Germline V lookup: CDR1 SGHDN, CDR2 FVKESK. The V gene lost 1 base and the J gene lost 2 bases, with 14 bases spanning the gap. CDR3 DNA: TGTGCCAGCAGCCAAGCGGGACGCAGACAACAAGAGACCCAGTACTTC. Its translation: CASSQAGRRQQETQYF.